This TCR beta chain came from a study of blood T cell repertoires in COVID-19. Turning to the study itself: Italy, Spain and the United States were the sources of the convalescent and acute COVID-19 samples. In each case, the material was cDNA or gDNA derived from T cells, B-cell-depleted T cells, or PBMCs.

Original processing notes: From reference gene primer amplification, estimates of nucleated cell counts were derived. Measured with immunoSEQ multiplex PCR; TCRdb has only the in-frame clones, and not every one. The D gene and trimming were derived from the DNA, and the V and J assignments and clone size from that table. The table lists some 63,000 clones, 70% to 85% of them singletons. The source material was peripheral blood. This TCR was sampled from a human donor in a cohort sampled during active COVID-19.

This CDR3 reads CASSLDLRTYNEQFF. DNA of the CDR3: TGTGCCAGCAGCTTAGATCTCCGGACTTACAATGAGCAGTTCTTC. The chain employs TRBV11-3 and TRBJ2-1, with D maybe TRBD2 (5 bases). V was pared by 0 bases and J by 4 bases, with 10 bases between. The CDR3 consists of 15 residues. Germline V lookup: CDR1 SGHNT, CDR2 YENEEA.